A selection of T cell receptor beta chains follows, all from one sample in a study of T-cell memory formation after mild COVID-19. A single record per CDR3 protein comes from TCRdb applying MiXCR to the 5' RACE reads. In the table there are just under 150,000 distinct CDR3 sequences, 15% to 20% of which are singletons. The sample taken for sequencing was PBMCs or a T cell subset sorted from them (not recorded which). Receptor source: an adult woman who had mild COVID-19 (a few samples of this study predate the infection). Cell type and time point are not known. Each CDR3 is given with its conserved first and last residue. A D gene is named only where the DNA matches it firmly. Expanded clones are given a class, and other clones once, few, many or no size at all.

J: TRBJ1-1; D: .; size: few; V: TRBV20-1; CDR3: CSASRTEAFF; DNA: TGCAGTGCTAGTAGGACTGAAGCTTTCTTT
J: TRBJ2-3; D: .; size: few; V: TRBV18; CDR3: CASSPPSKVNTDTQYF; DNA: TGTGCCAGCTCTCCTCCTTCCAAGGTTAACACAGATACGCAGTATTTT
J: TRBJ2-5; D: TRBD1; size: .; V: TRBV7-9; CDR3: CASSRDSQTQYF; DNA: TGTGCCAGCAGCCGGGACAGCCAGACCCAGTACTTC
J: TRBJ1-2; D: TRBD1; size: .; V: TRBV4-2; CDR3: CASTLSRTGNYGYTF; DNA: TGTGCCAGCACCTTATCCCGGACAGGGAACTATGGCTACACCTTC
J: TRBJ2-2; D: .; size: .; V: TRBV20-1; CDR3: CSAIRWRGYTGELFF; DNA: TGCAGTGCTATTCGATGGAGGGGGTACACCGGGGAGCTGTTTTTT
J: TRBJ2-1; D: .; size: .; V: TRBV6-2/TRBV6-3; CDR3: CASSYRDEQFF; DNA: TGTGCCAGCAGTTACCGGGATGAGCAGTTCTTC
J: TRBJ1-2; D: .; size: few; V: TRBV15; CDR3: CATSRADGGYTF; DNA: TGTGCCACCAGCAGAGCCGACGGGGGCTACACCTTC
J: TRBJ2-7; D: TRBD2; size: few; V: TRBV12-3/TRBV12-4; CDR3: CASSTRGGEQYF; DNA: TGTGCCAGCAGTACGCGGGGGGGAGAGCAGTACTTC
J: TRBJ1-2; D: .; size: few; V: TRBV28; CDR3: CASSTQVYGYTF; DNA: TGTGCCAGCAGTACACAGGTCTATGGCTACACCTTC
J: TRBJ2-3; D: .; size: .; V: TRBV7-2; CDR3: CASSPRAVLRDTQYF; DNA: TGTGCCAGCAGCCCAAGAGCGGTCCTTCGGGATACGCAGTATTTT
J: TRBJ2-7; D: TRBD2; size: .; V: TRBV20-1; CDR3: CSASFASGNHEQYF; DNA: TGCAGTGCTAGCTTTGCTAGCGGGAACCACGAGCAGTACTTC
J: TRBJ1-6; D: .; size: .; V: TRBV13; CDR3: CASSLSTVSPLHF; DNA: TGTGCCAGCAGCTTATCGACCGTTTCACCCCTCCACTTT
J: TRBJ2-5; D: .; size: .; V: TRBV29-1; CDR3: CSVDLGLQETQYF; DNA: TGCAGCGTTGACCTGGGTCTTCAAGAGACCCAGTACTTC
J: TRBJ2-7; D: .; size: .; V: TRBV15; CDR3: CATSRVPGTFREQYF; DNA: TGTGCCACCAGCAGAGTCCCCGGGACCTTTCGCGAGCAGTACTTC
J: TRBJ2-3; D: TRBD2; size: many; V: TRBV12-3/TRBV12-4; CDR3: CASTPRQRESDTQYF; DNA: TGTGCCAGCACCCCCCGGCAGCGGGAGTCAGATACGCAGTATTTT
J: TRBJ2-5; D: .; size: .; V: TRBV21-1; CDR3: CASSSPGPPKGTQYF; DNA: TGTGCCAGCAGCTCCCCGGGGCCTCCTAAGGGGACCCAGTACTTC
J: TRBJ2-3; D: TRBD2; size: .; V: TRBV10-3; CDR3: CAIGSGTSTGTDTQYF; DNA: TGTGCCATCGGGTCCGGGACTAGCACTGGCACAGATACGCAGTATTTT
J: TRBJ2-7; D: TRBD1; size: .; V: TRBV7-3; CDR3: CASSLTPDRAHEQYF; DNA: TGTGCCAGCAGCTTAACCCCGGACAGGGCCCACGAGCAGTACTTC
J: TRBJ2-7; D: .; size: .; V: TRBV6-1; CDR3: CASSGELLGLREQYF; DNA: TGTGCCAGCAGTGGGGAACTTTTGGGGTTACGGGAGCAGTACTTC
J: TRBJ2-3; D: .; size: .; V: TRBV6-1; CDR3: CASSDPNSDTQYF; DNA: TGTGCCAGCAGTGACCCTAATTCAGATACGCAGTATTTT
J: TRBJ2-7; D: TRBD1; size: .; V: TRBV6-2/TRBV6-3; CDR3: CASARNRDSYEQYF; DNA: TGTGCCAGCGCTAGGAACCGGGACAGCTACGAGCAGTACTTC
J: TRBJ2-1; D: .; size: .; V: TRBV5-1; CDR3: CASMAWGAYNEQFF; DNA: TGCGCCAGCATGGCTTGGGGCGCTTACAATGAGCAGTTCTTC
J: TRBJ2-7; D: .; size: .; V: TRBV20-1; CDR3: CSAVKQVPSYEQYF; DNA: TGCAGTGCCGTTAAACAGGTCCCCTCCTACGAGCAGTACTTC
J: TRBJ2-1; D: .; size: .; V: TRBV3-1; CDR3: CASSPYYNEQFF; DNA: TGTGCCAGCAGCCCTTATTACAATGAGCAGTTCTTC
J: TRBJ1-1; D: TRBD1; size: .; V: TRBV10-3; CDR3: CAIRGSQGLTEAFF; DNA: TGTGCCATCAGGGGGTCACAGGGGCTCACTGAAGCTTTCTTT
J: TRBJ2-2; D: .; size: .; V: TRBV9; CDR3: CASSVAVRGATGELFF; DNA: TGTGCCAGCAGCGTAGCGGTGAGGGGGGCAACCGGGGAGCTGTTTTTT
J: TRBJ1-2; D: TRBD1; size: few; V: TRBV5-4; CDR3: CASSHGDRGTYGYTF; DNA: TGTGCCAGCAGCCACGGGGACAGGGGAACCTATGGCTACACCTTC
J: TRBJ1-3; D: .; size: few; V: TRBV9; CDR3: CASSPRGYGNTIYF; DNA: TGTGCCAGCAGCCCAAGGGGTTATGGAAACACCATATATTTT
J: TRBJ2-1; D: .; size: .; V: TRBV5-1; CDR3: CASSLTYEQFF; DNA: TGCGCCAGCAGCTTAACGTATGAGCAGTTCTTC
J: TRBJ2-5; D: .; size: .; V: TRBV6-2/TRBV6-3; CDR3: CASSYVGETQYF; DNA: TGTGCCAGCAGTTACGTTGGAGAGACCCAGTACTTC
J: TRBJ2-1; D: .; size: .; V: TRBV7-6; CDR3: CASSEGLLSSYNEQFF; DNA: TGTGCCAGCAGCGAGGGACTCCTAAGCTCCTACAATGAGCAGTTCTTC
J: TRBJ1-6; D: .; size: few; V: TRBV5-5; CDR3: CASSPNDSSYNSPLHF; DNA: TGTGCCAGCAGCCCAAACGACAGCTCCTATAATTCACCCCTCCACTTT
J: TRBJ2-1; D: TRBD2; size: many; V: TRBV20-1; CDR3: CSSRRAGGSNEQFF; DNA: TGCAGTTCCAGGAGGGCGGGAGGGAGTAATGAGCAGTTCTTC
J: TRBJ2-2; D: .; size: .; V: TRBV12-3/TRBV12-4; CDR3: CASSSRQLGELFF; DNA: TGTGCCAGCAGCTCAAGACAGCTCGGGGAGCTGTTTTTT
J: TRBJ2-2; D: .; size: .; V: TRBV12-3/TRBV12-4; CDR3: CASSFGGTGELFF; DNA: TGTGCCAGCAGTTTCGGGGGCACCGGGGAGCTGTTTTTT
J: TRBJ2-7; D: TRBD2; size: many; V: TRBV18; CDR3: CASSQSGSHRGEQYF; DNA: TGTGCCAGCTCGCAAAGCGGGAGTCATCGCGGCGAGCAGTACTTC
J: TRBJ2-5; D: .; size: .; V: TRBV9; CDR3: CASSVGQIQETQYF; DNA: TGTGCCAGCAGCGTAGGACAGATACAAGAGACCCAGTACTTC
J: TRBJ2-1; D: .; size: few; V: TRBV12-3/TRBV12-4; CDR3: CASIPGLQADEQFF; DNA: TGTGCCAGCATCCCGGGACTCCAAGCGGATGAGCAGTTCTTC
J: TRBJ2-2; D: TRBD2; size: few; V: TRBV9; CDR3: CASSEQTPGLIDTGELFF; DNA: TGTGCCAGCAGTGAACAGACCCCGGGACTAATCGACACCGGGGAGCTGTTTTTT
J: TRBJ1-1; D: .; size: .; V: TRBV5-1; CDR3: CASALVSGRYGTEAFF; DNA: TGCGCCAGCGCTCTCGTATCGGGTCGTTATGGCACTGAAGCTTTCTTT
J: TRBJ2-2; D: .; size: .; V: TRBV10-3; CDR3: CAISEPGGELFF; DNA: TGTGCCATCAGTGAGCCAGGAGGGGAGCTGTTTTTT
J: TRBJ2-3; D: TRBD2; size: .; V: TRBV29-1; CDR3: CSVEDRAGGKGDTQYF; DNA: TGCAGCGTTGAAGATCGAGCGGGAGGGAAGGGGGATACGCAGTATTTT
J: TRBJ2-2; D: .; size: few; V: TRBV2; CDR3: CASSVGVNTGELFF; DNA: TGTGCCAGCAGTGTGGGTGTGAACACCGGGGAGCTGTTTTTT
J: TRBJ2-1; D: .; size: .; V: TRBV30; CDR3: CAWINRGDMGNEQFF; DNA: TGTGCCTGGATAAACCGCGGTGATATGGGCAATGAGCAGTTCTTC
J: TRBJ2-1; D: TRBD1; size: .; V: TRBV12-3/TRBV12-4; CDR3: CASSRPGGAYNEQFF; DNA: TGTGCCAGCAGTCGCCCAGGGGGCGCGTACAATGAGCAGTTCTTC
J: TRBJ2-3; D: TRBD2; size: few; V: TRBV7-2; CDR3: CASSLGGLAVTDTQYF; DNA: TGTGCCAGCAGCTTAGGGGGACTAGCGGTCACAGATACGCAGTATTTT
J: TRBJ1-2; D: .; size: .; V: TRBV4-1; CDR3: CASSQDGGRGATTYGYTF; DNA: TGCGCCAGCAGCCAAGATGGAGGGAGGGGGGCCACAACCTATGGCTACACCTTC
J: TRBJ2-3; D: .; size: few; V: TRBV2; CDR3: CASRATRGTDTQYF; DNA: TGTGCCAGCAGGGCGACACGAGGAACAGATACGCAGTATTTT
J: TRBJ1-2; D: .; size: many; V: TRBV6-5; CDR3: CASSSGPFLGYTF; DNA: TGTGCCAGCAGTTCCGGGCCCTTCCTGGGCTACACCTTC
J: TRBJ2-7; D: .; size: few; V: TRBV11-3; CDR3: CASSLYNSYEQYF; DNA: TGTGCCAGCAGCTTATACAACTCCTACGAGCAGTACTTC
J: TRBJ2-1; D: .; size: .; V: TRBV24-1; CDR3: CATSAWRENEQFF; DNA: TGTGCCACCAGTGCGTGGAGGGAGAATGAGCAGTTCTTC
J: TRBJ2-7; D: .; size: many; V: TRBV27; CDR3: CASSSLDAVSYEQYF; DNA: TGTGCCAGCAGTTCCCTAGATGCGGTGTCCTACGAGCAGTACTTC
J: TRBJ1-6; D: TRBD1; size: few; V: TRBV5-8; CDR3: CASSAWTGNNSPLHF; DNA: TGTGCCAGCAGCGCTTGGACAGGGAATAATTCACCCCTCCACTTT
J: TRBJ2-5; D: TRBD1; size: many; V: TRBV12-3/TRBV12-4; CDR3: CASSLAGTDQETQYF; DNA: TGTGCCAGCAGTCTCGCCGGGACAGACCAAGAGACCCAGTACTTC
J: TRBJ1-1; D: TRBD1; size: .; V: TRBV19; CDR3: CASTPGQGRNTEAFF; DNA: TGTGCCAGTACCCCCGGACAGGGGAGGAACACTGAAGCTTTCTTT
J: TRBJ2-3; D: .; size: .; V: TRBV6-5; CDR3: CASSYSRMATDTQYF; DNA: TGTGCCAGCAGTTACTCGAGAATGGCGACAGATACGCAGTATTTT
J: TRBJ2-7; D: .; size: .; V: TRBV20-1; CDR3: CSAPQGWRVPYEQYF; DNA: TGCAGTGCGCCCCAGGGTTGGAGGGTACCCTACGAGCAGTACTTC